Listed below are T cell receptor beta chains from one sample, sequenced in a study of blood T cell repertoires in COVID-19. Method: immunoSEQ multiplex PCR; TCRdb's copy keeps in-frame clones and lacks some. The data show about 260,000 clones, with roughly 86% seen just once and about 0.7% held by the top ten. Input material: peripheral blood. These receptor sequences come from a human donor in a cohort sampled during active COVID-19. CDR3s include the opening cysteine and the closing phenylalanine or tryptophan. The D gene is left open where the match is weak. Clone size, where shown, is once, few, many, or a class for clones that have expanded.

V	J	size	D	DNA	CDR3
TRBV7-6	TRBJ2-7	.	.	TGTGCCAGCAGCTTAGCCCCCGGTTACGAGCAGTACTTC	CASSLAPGYEQYF
TRBV3-1/TRBV3-2	TRBJ1-1	.	.	TGTGCCAGCAGCCAGGGCCGTGGACAGTTGAACACTGAAGCTTTCTTT	CASSQGRGQLNTEAFF
TRBV5-6	TRBJ1-2	.	.	TGTGCCAGCAGCTTGGAGACCGGGACTATATCCAACTATGGCTACACCTTC	CASSLETGTISNYGYTF
TRBV28	TRBJ1-2	once	TRBD1	TGTGCCAGCAGTAATCCGGGACAGGGGTACTATGGCTACACCTTC	CASSNPGQGYYGYTF
TRBV2	TRBJ2-3	.	TRBD2	TGTGCCAGCACCATGCAGATAGGACTAGCGGGGTACACAGATACGCAGTATTTT	CASTMQIGLAGYTDTQYF
TRBV9	TRBJ1-6	.	TRBD1	TGTGCCAGCAGCGTTAATATCGGACAGGGGAATTCACCCCTCCACTTT	CASSVNIGQGNSPLHF
TRBV3-1/TRBV3-2	TRBJ2-4	.	.	TGTGCCAGCAGCCATCACGGGGGTGAAAACATTCAGTACTTC	CASSHHGGENIQYF
TRBV4-1	TRBJ1-2	few	.	TGCGCCAGCAGCCAAGTCTTTCAGACTAACTATGGCTACACCTTC	CASSQVFQTNYGYTF
TRBV18	TRBJ1-1	.	.	TGTGCCAGCTCACCACGAAGTGGCGGGGGGAACACTGAAGCTTTCTTT	CASSPRSGGGNTEAFF
TRBV5-8	TRBJ1-2	.	.	TGTGCCAGCAGCCGGGGGGACTATGGCTACACCTTC	CASSRGDYGYTF
TRBV24-1	TRBJ2-1	.	TRBD1	TGTGCCACCAGGGGACAGGGTAACAATGAGCAGTTCTTC	CATRGQGNNEQFF
TRBV7-8	TRBJ1-2	.	TRBD1	TGTGCCAGCAGCTTAGATGGGACAGGGAGAGGCTACACCTTC	CASSLDGTGRGYTF
TRBV21-1	TRBJ2-7	.	.	TGTGCCAGCAGCACGACGGTACAGGGAATTCACGAGCAGTACTTC	CASSTTVQGIHEQYF
TRBV21-1	TRBJ1-1	.	.	TGTGCCAGCATCAAAGGCGGGGACAGGGGGCCGCGACGAGTTGGAGCTTTCTTT	CASIKGGDRGPRRVGAFF
TRBV10-3	TRBJ2-7	.	.	TGTGCCATCAGTGAGTCGGACAGAAGCTCCTACGAGCAGTACTTC	CAISESDRSSYEQYF
TRBV28	TRBJ2-5	.	.	TGTGCCAGCAGTCGCGGACAAGAGACCCAGTACTTC	CASSRGQETQYF
TRBV6-6	TRBJ2-7	.	TRBD2	TGTGCCAGCAGTTACCAACTAGCGCGGAGCTCCTACGAGCAGTACTTC	CASSYQLARSSYEQYF
TRBV15	TRBJ1-1	medium-sized	TRBD1	TGTGCCACAGGGACAGGACCGACTGAAGCTTTCTTT	CATGTGPTEAFF
TRBV28	TRBJ2-3	once	.	TGTGCCAGCAGTTTGTCTAGCACAGATACGCAGTATTTT	CASSLSSTDTQYF
TRBV6-5	TRBJ1-1	.	.	TGTGCCAGCAATAGGGGAAGTCGCGCGGGGACTGAAGCTTTCTTT	CASNRGSRAGTEAFF
TRBV4-2	TRBJ2-7	.	TRBD2	TGTGCCAGCAGCCCGATCGGGTCTAGCGGGAGTTACGAGCAGTACTTC	CASSPIGSSGSYEQYF
TRBV2	TRBJ2-7	.	TRBD1	TGTGCCAGCAGTGAGGGGCAGGGGGCCGACGAGCAGTACTTC	CASSEGQGADEQYF
TRBV19	TRBJ1-5	.	.	TGTGCCAGTAGTATAGTAGAGGTGAGCAATCAGCCCCAGCATTTT	CASSIVEVSNQPQHF
TRBV5-4	TRBJ1-2	.	.	TGTGCCAGCAGCCCCTATTCCCCGGGGGCTAACTATGGCTACACCTTC	CASSPYSPGANYGYTF